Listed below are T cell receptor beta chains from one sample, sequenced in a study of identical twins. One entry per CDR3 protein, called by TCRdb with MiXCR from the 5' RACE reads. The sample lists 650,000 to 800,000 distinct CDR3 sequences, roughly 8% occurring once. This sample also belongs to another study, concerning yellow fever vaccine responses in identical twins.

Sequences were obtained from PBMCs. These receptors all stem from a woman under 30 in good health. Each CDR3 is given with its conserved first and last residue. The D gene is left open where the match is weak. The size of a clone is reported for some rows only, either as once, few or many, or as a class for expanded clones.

CDR3 protein: CASSTRGVSYEQYF
CDR3 DNA: TGCGCCAGCAGCACCCGCGGGGTATCCTACGAGCAGTACTTC
D gene: .
J gene: TRBJ2-7
V gene: TRBV4-1
clone size: .

CDR3 protein: CASSYRPSAYNEQFF
CDR3 DNA: TGTGCCAGCAGTTACAGGCCTAGCGCCTACAATGAGCAGTTCTTC
D gene: .
J gene: TRBJ2-1
V gene: TRBV6-5
clone size: .

CDR3 protein: CASRYQQGYYEQYF
CDR3 DNA: TGCGCCAGCAGATATCAACAGGGTTACTACGAGCAGTACTTC
D gene: .
J gene: TRBJ2-7
V gene: TRBV5-1
clone size: many

CDR3 protein: CASSYSGGLESEQYF
CDR3 DNA: TGTGCCAGCAGTTACTCGGGCGGACTGGAGTCCGAGCAGTACTTC
D gene: .
J gene: TRBJ2-7
V gene: TRBV6-5
clone size: .

CDR3 protein: CASSYYGYTF
CDR3 DNA: TGTGCCAGCAGTTACTATGGCTACACCTTC
D gene: .
J gene: TRBJ1-2
V gene: TRBV6-6
clone size: .

CDR3 protein: CASSFTGRRFF
CDR3 DNA: TGTGCCAGCAGTTTTACCGGGCGACGGTTCTTC
D gene: .
J gene: TRBJ2-1
V gene: TRBV12-3/TRBV12-4
clone size: .

CDR3 protein: CASTAAGRGGETQYF
CDR3 DNA: TGTGCCAGCACCGCAGCGGGGCGGGGTGGAGAGACCCAGTACTTC
D gene: TRBD2
J gene: TRBJ2-5
V gene: TRBV12-3/TRBV12-4
clone size: .

CDR3 protein: CASSLGSSSGGAEQYF
CDR3 DNA: TGTGCCAGCAGCCTGGGCTCGAGCAGCGGGGGAGCTGAACAGTACTTC
D gene: TRBD2
J gene: TRBJ2-4
V gene: TRBV5-4
clone size: few

CDR3 protein: CASSSTPGGRGYF
CDR3 DNA: TGCGCCAGCAGCTCGACTCCAGGGGGGCGCGGGTATTTT
D gene: .
J gene: TRBJ2-3
V gene: TRBV5-1
clone size: many

CDR3 protein: CASSLLGLEHPYEQYF
CDR3 DNA: TGTGCCAGCAGCTTACTGGGACTAGAGCATCCCTACGAGCAGTACTTC
D gene: TRBD2
J gene: TRBJ2-7
V gene: TRBV7-9
clone size: .

CDR3 protein: CASSPSSTDTQYF
CDR3 DNA: TGCGCCAGCAGTCCGTCCAGCACAGATACGCAGTATTTT
D gene: .
J gene: TRBJ2-3
V gene: TRBV10-1
clone size: many

CDR3 protein: CSVVSVSTDTQYF
CDR3 DNA: TGCAGCGTTGTTAGCGTTAGCACAGATACGCAGTATTTT
D gene: .
J gene: TRBJ2-3
V gene: TRBV29-1
clone size: few

CDR3 protein: CASRSTGGAKNEQFF
CDR3 DNA: TGCGCCAGCAGATCAACAGGGGGCGCGAAAAATGAGCAGTTCTTC
D gene: TRBD1
J gene: TRBJ2-1
V gene: TRBV5-1
clone size: .

CDR3 protein: CSVRTGPSYEQYF
CDR3 DNA: TGCAGCGTTCGGACAGGGCCCTCCTACGAGCAGTACTTC
D gene: TRBD1
J gene: TRBJ2-7
V gene: TRBV29-1
clone size: many

CDR3 protein: CASSWRGETQYF
CDR3 DNA: TGTGCCAGCAGCTGGCGTGGGGAGACCCAGTACTTC
D gene: .
J gene: TRBJ2-5
V gene: TRBV27
clone size: .

CDR3 protein: CASSPTGGYETQYF
CDR3 DNA: TGCGCCAGCAGCCCAACAGGGGGCTATGAGACCCAGTACTTC
D gene: TRBD1
J gene: TRBJ2-5
V gene: TRBV4-1
clone size: few

CDR3 protein: CASSTGLLEYNEQFF
CDR3 DNA: TGTGCCAGCAGCACGGGGCTACTCGAATACAATGAGCAGTTCTTC
D gene: .
J gene: TRBJ2-1
V gene: TRBV6-1
clone size: few

CDR3 protein: CASNRGPGELFF
CDR3 DNA: TGTGCCAGCAACAGGGGCCCCGGGGAGCTGTTTTTT
D gene: TRBD1
J gene: TRBJ2-2
V gene: TRBV5-6
clone size: few

CDR3 protein: CAISETENTGELFF
CDR3 DNA: TGTGCCATCAGTGAAACTGAAAACACCGGGGAGCTGTTTTTT
D gene: .
J gene: TRBJ2-2
V gene: TRBV10-3
clone size: many

CDR3 protein: CASSPTRLSSYNEQFF
CDR3 DNA: TGTGCTAGCAGCCCCACTAGGTTAAGCTCCTACAATGAGCAGTTCTTC
D gene: .
J gene: TRBJ2-1
V gene: TRBV7-7
clone size: few

CDR3 protein: CASSHSGGAGDTQYF
CDR3 DNA: TGTGCCAGCAGCCACAGCGGGGGGGCCGGAGATACGCAGTATTTT
D gene: TRBD2
J gene: TRBJ2-3
V gene: TRBV7-3
clone size: many

CDR3 protein: CASSFQGTNEKLFF
CDR3 DNA: TGCGCCAGCAGCTTCCAGGGGACTAATGAAAAACTGTTTTTT
D gene: .
J gene: TRBJ1-4
V gene: TRBV28
clone size: many

CDR3 protein: CASSYPGGRFLGETQYF
CDR3 DNA: TGTGCCAGCAGTTATCCCGGGGGGCGCTTTTTGGGGGAGACCCAGTACTTC
D gene: .
J gene: TRBJ2-5
V gene: TRBV6-2/TRBV6-3
clone size: .

CDR3 protein: CAWSVRSVAVDEQFF
CDR3 DNA: TGTGCCTGGAGTGTACGGTCGGTAGCGGTGGATGAGCAGTTCTTC
D gene: .
J gene: TRBJ2-1
V gene: TRBV30
clone size: .

CDR3 protein: CASSRGLAGWQFF
CDR3 DNA: TGTGCCAGCAGTCGGGGACTAGCGGGATGGCAGTTCTTC
D gene: TRBD2
J gene: TRBJ2-1
V gene: TRBV28
clone size: many

CDR3 protein: CASSFDYSRDEQFF
CDR3 DNA: TGTGCCAGCAGTTTCGACTACTCTCGCGATGAGCAGTTCTTC
D gene: .
J gene: TRBJ2-1
V gene: TRBV12-3/TRBV12-4
clone size: .